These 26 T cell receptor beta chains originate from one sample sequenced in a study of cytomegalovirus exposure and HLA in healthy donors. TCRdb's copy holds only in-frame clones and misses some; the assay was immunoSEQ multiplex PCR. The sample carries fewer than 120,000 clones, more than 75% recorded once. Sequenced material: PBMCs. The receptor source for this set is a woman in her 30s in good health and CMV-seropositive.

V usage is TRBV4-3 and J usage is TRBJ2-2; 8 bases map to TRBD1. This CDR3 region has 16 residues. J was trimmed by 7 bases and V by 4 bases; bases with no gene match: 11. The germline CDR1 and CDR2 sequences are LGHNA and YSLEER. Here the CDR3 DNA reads TGCGCCAGCAGCCTTGCCGACAGGGGTGGAGTCGGGGAGCTGTTTTTT. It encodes CASSLADRGGVGELFF.

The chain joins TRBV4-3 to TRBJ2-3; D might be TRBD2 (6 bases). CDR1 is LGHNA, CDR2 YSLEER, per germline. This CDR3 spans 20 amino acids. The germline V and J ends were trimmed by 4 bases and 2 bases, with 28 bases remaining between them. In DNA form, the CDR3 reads TGCGCCAGCAGCCCACTAGCCTTCGGGGTGGGGGACTCAAACACAGATACGCAGTATTTT. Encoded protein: CASSPLAFGVGDSNTDTQYF.

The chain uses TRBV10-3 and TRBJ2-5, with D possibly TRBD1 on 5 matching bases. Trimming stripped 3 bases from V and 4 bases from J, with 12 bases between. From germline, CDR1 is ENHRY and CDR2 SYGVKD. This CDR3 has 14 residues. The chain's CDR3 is CAISDQGSGETQYF. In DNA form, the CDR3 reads TGTGCCATCAGTGATCAGGGTTCGGGAGAGACCCAGTACTTC.

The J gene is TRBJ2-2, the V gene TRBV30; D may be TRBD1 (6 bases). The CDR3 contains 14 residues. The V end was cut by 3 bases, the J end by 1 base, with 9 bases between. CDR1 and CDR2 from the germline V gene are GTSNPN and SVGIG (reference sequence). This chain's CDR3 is CAWSTGWNTGELFF. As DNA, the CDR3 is TGTGCCTGGAGCACAGGGTGGAACACCGGGGAGCTGTTTTTT.

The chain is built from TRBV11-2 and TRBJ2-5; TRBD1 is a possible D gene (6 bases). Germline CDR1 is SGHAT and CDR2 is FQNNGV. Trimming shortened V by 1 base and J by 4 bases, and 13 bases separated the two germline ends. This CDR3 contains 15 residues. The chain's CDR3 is CASSLADRLRETQYF. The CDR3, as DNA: TGTGCCAGCAGCTTAGCGGACAGACTCCGAGAGACCCAGTACTTC.

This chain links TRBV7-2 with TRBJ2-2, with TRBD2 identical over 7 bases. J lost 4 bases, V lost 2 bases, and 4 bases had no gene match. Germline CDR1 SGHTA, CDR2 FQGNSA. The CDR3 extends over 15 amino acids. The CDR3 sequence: CASSLTGTTTGELFF. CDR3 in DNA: TGTGCCAGCAGCTTAACCGGGACTACCACCGGGGAGCTGTTTTTT.

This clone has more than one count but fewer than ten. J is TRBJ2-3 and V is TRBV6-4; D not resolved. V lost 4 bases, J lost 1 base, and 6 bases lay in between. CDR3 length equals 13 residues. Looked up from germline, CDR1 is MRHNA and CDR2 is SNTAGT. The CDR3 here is CASSGSGTDTQYF. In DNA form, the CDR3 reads TGTGCCAGCAGTGGGAGTGGCACAGATACGCAGTATTTT.

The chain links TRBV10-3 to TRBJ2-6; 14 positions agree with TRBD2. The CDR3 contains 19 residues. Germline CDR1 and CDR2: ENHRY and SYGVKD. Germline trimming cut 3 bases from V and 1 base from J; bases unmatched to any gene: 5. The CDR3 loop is CAISDGLAGGISGANVLTF. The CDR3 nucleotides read TGTGCCATCAGTGACGGACTAGCGGGAGGTATATCTGGGGCCAACGTCCTGACTTTC.

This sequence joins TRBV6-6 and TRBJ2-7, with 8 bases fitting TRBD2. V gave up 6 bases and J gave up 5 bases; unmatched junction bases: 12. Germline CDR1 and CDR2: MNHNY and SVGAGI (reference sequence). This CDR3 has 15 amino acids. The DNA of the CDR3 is TGTGCCAGCAGGGGACCCGGGAGGGACGGGGACGAGCAGTACTTC. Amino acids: CASRGPGRDGDEQYF.

The CDR3 sequence: CASSRTLTSDNEQFF. Written as DNA, the CDR3 is TGCGCCAGCAGCCGGACTCTGACTAGCGACAATGAGCAGTTCTTC. The chain links TRBV5-1 to TRBJ2-1, with 8 bases lining up with TRBD2. V lost 4 bases to trimming and J lost 5 bases; unmatched junction nucleotides: 8. Germline V CDR1 and CDR2: SGHRS, YFSETQ. This CDR3 is built from 15 residues.

The CDR3 loop reads CAWSVQSTFTDTQYF. The CDR3 DNA is TGTGCCTGGAGTGTACAGTCGACATTCACAGATACGCAGTATTTT. V is TRBV30 and J is TRBJ2-3; no clear D. Trimming stripped 0 bases from V and 2 bases from J, with 12 bases between. The CDR3 length is 15 residues. Germline values: CDR1 GTSNPN, CDR2 SVGIG (reference sequence).

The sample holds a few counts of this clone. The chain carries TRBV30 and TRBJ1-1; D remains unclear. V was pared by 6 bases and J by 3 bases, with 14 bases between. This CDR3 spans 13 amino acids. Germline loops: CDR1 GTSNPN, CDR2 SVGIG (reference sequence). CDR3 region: CACTPGSHTEAFF. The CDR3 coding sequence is TGTGCCTGCACCCCGGGATCTCACACTGAAGCTTTCTTT.

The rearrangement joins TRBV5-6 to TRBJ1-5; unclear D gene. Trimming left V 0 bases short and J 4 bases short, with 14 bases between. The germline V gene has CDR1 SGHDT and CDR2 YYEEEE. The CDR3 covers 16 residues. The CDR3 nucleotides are TGTGCCAGCAGCTTGGTTCGGGGAGAAGGGAATCAGCCCCAGCATTTT. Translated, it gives CASSLVRGEGNQPQHF. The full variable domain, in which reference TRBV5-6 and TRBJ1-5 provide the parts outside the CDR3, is DAGVTQSPTHLIKTRGQQVTLRCSPKSGHDTVSWYQQALGQGPQFIFQYYEEEERQRGNFPDRFSGHQFPNYSSELNVNALLLGDSALYLCASSLVRGEGNQPQHFGDGTRLSIL.

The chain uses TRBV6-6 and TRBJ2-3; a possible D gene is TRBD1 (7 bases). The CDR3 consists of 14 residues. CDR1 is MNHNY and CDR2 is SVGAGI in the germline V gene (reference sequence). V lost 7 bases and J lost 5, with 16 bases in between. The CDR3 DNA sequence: TGTGCCAGCATTCTTCAGGGGGGCATAGATACGCAGTATTTT. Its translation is CASILQGGIDTQYF.

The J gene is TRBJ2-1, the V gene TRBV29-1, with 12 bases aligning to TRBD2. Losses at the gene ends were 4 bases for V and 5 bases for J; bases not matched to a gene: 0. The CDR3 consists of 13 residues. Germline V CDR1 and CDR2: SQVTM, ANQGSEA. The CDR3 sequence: CSVGLAGDNEQFF. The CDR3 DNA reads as TGCAGCGTTGGACTAGCGGGGGACAATGAGCAGTTCTTC.

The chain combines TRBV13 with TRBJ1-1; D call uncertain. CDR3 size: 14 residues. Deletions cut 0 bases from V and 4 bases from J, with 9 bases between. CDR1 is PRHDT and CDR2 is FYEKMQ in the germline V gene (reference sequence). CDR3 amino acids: CASSLGRGITEAFF. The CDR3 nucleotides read TGTGCCAGCAGCTTAGGCCGGGGTATCACTGAAGCTTTCTTT.

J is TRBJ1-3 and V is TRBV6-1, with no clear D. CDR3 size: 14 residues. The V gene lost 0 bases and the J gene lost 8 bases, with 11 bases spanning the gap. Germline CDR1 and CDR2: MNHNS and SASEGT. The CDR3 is CASSEAPVLYTIYF. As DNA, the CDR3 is TGTGCCAGCAGTGAAGCCCCCGTACTCTACACCATATATTTT.

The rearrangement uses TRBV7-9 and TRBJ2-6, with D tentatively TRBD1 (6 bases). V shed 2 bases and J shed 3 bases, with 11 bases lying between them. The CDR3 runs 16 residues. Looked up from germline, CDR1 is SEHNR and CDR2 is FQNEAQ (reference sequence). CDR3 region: CASSLLGALGANVLTF. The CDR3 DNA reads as TGTGCCAGCAGCTTATTGGGGGCGCTTGGGGCCAACGTCCTGACTTTC.

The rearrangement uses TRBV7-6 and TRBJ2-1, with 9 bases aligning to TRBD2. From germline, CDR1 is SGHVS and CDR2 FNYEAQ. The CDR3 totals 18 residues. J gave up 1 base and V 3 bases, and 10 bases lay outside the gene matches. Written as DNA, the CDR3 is TGTGCCAGCAGCTTGGGGACGAGACTAGCGGTTTCCTACAATGAGCAGTTCTTC. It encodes CASSLGTRLAVSYNEQFF.

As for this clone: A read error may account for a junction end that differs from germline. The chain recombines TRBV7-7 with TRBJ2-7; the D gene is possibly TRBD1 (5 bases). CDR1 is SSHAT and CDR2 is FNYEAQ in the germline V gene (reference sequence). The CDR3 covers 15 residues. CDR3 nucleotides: TGTGCTAGCAGCTTAGCCTGGGGCCAGTCCTACGAGCAGTACTTC. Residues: CASSLAWGQSYEQYF.

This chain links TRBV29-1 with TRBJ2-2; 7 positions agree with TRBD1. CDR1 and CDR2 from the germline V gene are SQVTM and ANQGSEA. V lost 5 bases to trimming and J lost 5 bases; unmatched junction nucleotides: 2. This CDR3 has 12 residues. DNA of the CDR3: TGCAGCGTTCTCAGGGGGACCGGGGAGCTGTTTTTT. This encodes CSVLRGTGELFF.

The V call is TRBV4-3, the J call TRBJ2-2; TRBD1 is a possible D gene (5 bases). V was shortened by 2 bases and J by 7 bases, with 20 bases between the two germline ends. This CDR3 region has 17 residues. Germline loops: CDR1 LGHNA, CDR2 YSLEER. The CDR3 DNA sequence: TGCGCCAGCAGCCAAAGAGTCGACAAGGGGCCGGGCGGGGAGCTGTTTTTT. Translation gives CASSQRVDKGPGGELFF.

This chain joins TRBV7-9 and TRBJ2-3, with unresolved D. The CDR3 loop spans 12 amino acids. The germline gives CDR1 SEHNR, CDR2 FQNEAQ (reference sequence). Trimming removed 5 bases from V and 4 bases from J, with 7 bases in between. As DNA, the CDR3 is TGTGCCAGCAGCGCCCGAGCAGATACGCAGTATTTT. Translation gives CASSARADTQYF.

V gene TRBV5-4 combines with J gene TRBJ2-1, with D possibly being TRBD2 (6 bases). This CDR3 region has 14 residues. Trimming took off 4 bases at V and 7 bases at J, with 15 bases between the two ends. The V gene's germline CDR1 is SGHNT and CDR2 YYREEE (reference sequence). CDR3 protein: CASSKDPGGNEQFF. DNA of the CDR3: TGTGCCAGCAGCAAGGACCCAGGAGGGAATGAGCAGTTCTTC.

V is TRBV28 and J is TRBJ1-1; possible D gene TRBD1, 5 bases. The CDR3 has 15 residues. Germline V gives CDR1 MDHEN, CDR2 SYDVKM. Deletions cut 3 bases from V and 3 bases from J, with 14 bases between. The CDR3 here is CASSLGPGRDTEAFF. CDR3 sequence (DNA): TGTGCCAGCAGTTTGGGCCCGGGCAGGGACACTGAAGCTTTCTTT.

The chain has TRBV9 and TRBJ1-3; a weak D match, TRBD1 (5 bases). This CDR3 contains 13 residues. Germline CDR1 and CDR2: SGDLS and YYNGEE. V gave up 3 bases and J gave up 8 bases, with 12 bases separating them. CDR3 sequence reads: CASSGRVGDTIYF. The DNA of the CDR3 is TGTGCCAGCAGCGGCAGGGTTGGGGACACCATATATTTT.